The TCR beta chain described here comes from a study of blood T cell repertoires in COVID-19. Study in general: The United States, Italy and Spain supplied acute and convalescent COVID-19 samples. PBMCs, B-cell-depleted T cells, or T cells provided the cDNA or gDNA that made up the material.

In the authors' workflow: Estimated nucleated cell counts came from reference gene primer amplification. Libraries were prepared by immunoSEQ multiplex PCR; TCRdb keeps only in-frame clonotypes and omits some of them. V and J calls and clone size follow that table, whereas D and trimming were derived from the DNA. Among roughly 500,000 clones listed, approximately 83% were seen once. The CDR3 runs to 14 residues. V dropped 2 bases and J dropped 6; count of bases not matched to a gene: 4. CDR1 and CDR2 from the germline V gene are SNHLY and FYNNEI. The sequenced sample consisted of peripheral blood. The clonotype originates from a human donor in a cohort sampled during active COVID-19. The V call is TRBV2, the J call TRBJ2-1; 7 bases match TRBD1. The CDR3 bases are TGTGCCAGCAGTGAACAGGGGGAGAGCAATGAGCAGTTCTTC. Protein product: CASSEQGESNEQFF.